Presented here are 20 T cell receptor beta chains from one specimen sequenced in a study of blood T cell repertoires in COVID-19. Profiling relied on immunoSEQ multiplex PCR, and the TCRdb table lists in-frame clones only, not all of them. The sample lists 150,000 to 200,000 clones; 85% to 90% were seen once. Source material: peripheral blood. The receptors come from a man aged 50 to 60 with active or convalescent COVID-19.

The V and J genes are TRBV11-2 and TRBJ2-7; 12 positions agree with TRBD2. This CDR3 comprises 16 residues. The ends lost 4 bases at V and 4 bases at J; junction bases unmatched: 8. In germline, CDR1 is SGHAT, CDR2 FQNNGV. For the CDR3, the DNA is TGTGCCAGCAGCTCAACGACTAGCGGGGGACCTTACGAGCAGTACTTC. This sequence encodes CASSSTTSGGPYEQYF.

The count of this clone is one. The V and J genes are TRBV7-6 and TRBJ2-7, with D possibly being TRBD2 (6 bases). In germline, CDR1 is SGHVS, CDR2 FNYEAQ. V lost 4 bases, J lost 0 bases, and 16 bases lay in between. The CDR3 has 16 amino acids. The CDR3 reads CASSSPGGVFSYEQYF. The CDR3 bases are TGTGCCAGCAGCTCGCCCGGCGGGGTGTTCTCCTACGAGCAGTACTTC.

The chain employs TRBV7-2 and TRBJ2-1; TRBD2 matches at 7 bases. Per germline, CDR1 SGHTA and CDR2 FQGNSA. The CDR3 covers 19 residues. V trimming: 1 base; J trimming: 0 bases; junction bases outside the gene matches: 12. The CDR3 nucleotides are TGTGCCAGCAGCTTAGATTTCGGGGGAGGGCATGGCTCCTACAATGAGCAGTTCTTC. It is translated as CASSLDFGGGHGSYNEQFF.

The chain has TRBV29-1 and TRBJ2-1, with D maybe TRBD2 (5 bases). Looked up from germline, CDR1 is SQVTM and CDR2 is ANQGSEA. The CDR3 is 14 residues long. Trimming stripped 4 bases from V and 0 bases from J, with 10 bases between. DNA of the CDR3: TGCAGCGTTGGTCCTACTAGCTCCTACAATGAGCAGTTCTTC. This codes for CSVGPTSSYNEQFF.

In this sample, this clone turned up a few times. The chain is built from TRBV14 and TRBJ2-7, with 10 bases aligning to TRBD1. The CDR3 loop spans 14 amino acids. Germline V gives CDR1 SGHDN, CDR2 FVKESK. The V segment lost 4 bases and the J segment 4 bases; nucleotides outside the gene matches: 4. The CDR3 DNA follows: TGTGCCAGCAGCCGGAGACAGGGGGCTTACGAGCAGTACTTC. It is translated as CASSRRQGAYEQYF.

The chain uses TRBV10-3 and TRBJ1-3, with 7 bases fitting TRBD1. J lost 0 bases, V lost 5 bases, and 4 bases had no gene match. CDR1 ENHRY and CDR2 SYGVKD come from the germline V gene. The CDR3 length is 15 residues. CDR3 protein: CAISNRGASGNTIYF. The CDR3 nucleotides are TGTGCCATCAGTAACAGGGGAGCCTCTGGAAACACCATATATTTT.

The V call is TRBV24-1, the J call TRBJ1-5; TRBD1 aligns across 11 bases. The trim removed 10 bases at V and 2 bases at J, leaving 3 bases unmatched. Germline V gene sequence: CDR1 KGHDR, CDR2 SFDVKD. The CDR3 length is 14 residues. In DNA form, the CDR3 reads TGTGCCACAGGGACAGGGGGTGGCAATCAGCCCCAGCATTTT. Translated, it gives CATGTGGGNQPQHF.

This clone came up once. This chain uses TRBV6-5 with TRBJ1-6; D unresolved. V lost 7 bases and J lost 6, with 10 bases in between. This CDR3 contains 13 residues. Germline V CDR1 and CDR2: MNHEY, SVGAGI. CDR3 protein: CASTQSGNSPLHF. The CDR3 bases are TGTGCCAGCACGCAATCGGGTAATTCACCCCTCCACTTT.

The V gene is TRBV10-3, the J gene TRBJ2-1; 8 nucleotides agree with TRBD2. Germline lookup yields CDR1 ENHRY and CDR2 SYGVKD. This CDR3 comprises 14 residues. V shed 6 bases, J shed 8 bases, and the junction held 9 bases outside the gene matches. CDR3 nucleotides: TGTGCCATCAGCAAGGGGACTAGGGGCGATGAGCAGTTCTTC. Translating gives CAISKGTRGDEQFF.

V gene TRBV6-5 combines with J gene TRBJ2-3; D gene uncertain. Trimming took off 2 bases at V and 2 bases at J, with 5 bases between the two ends. From germline, CDR1 is MNHEY and CDR2 SVGAGI. The CDR3 has 13 residues. The CDR3 sequence: CASSYDNTDTQYF. The CDR3 DNA follows: TGTGCCAGCAGTTACGACAACACAGATACGCAGTATTTT.

This rearrangement joins TRBV19 to TRBJ1-2; 7 bases line up with TRBD1. Germline V gives CDR1 LNHDA, CDR2 SQIVND (reference sequence). The junction had 11 bases not matched to a gene; V was cut back by 5 bases and J by 8 bases. There are 14 residues in the CDR3. DNA for the CDR3: TGTGCCAGTAGTCCGGGACAGCTGACGGGAGGCTACACCTTC. It yields the protein CASSPGQLTGGYTF.

The chain is built from TRBV9 and TRBJ2-1, with a possible D match to TRBD2 (6 bases). The CDR3 contains 15 residues. V lost 2 bases to trimming and J lost 3 bases, with 12 bases between them. Germline-derived CDR1 and CDR2 are SGDLS and YYNGEE. Written as DNA, the CDR3 is TGTGCCAGCAGCGTCTCGTACGGGGGCTACAATGAGCAGTTCTTC. It yields the protein CASSVSYGGYNEQFF.

The chain has TRBV24-1 and TRBJ1-5; the D is unclear. Per germline, CDR1 KGHDR and CDR2 SFDVKD. The CDR3 runs 15 residues. The germline V and J ends were trimmed by 3 bases and 4 bases, with 12 bases remaining between them. This CDR3 is CATSDVTGINQPQHF. The CDR3 DNA follows: TGTGCCACCAGTGATGTAACGGGAATTAATCAGCCCCAGCATTTT.

The V call is TRBV6-6, the J call TRBJ1-2; TRBD1 matches 11 bases. CDR1 is MNHNY and CDR2 is SVGAGI in the germline V gene (reference sequence). The J segment lost 4 bases and the V segment lost 2 bases, leaving 0 bases of the junction unmatched. The CDR3 has 14 amino acids. The CDR3 loop reads CASSYGTGGYGYTF. The DNA of the CDR3 is TGTGCCAGCAGTTACGGGACAGGGGGCTATGGCTACACCTTC.

This chain uses TRBV28 with TRBJ2-3, with TRBD2 matching 12 bases. The CDR3 consists of 18 residues. Losses at the gene ends were 2 bases for V and 7 bases for J; bases not matched to a gene: 13. CDR1 is MDHEN and CDR2 is SYDVKM in the germline V gene. CDR3 nucleotide sequence: TGTGCCAGCAGTTTACCCGCCCTACTAGCGGGGGGCCCTAATACGCAGTATTTT. Its translation: CASSLPALLAGGPNTQYF.

This clone was observed a single time. The V gene is TRBV28, the J gene TRBJ2-1; 8 bases map to TRBD1. The CDR3 runs to 15 residues. Germline V CDR1 and CDR2: MDHEN, SYDVKM. V gave up 7 bases and J gave up 2 bases; unmatched junction bases: 7. CDR3 coding DNA: TGTGCCAGCACCCGACAGGGGACCCCCTACAATGAGCAGTTCTTC. This gives the protein CASTRQGTPYNEQFF. Full variable domain (remainder filled in from reference TRBV28 and TRBJ2-1): DVKVTQSSRYLVKRTGEKVFLECVQDMDHENMFWYRQDPGLGLRLIYFSYDVKMKEKGDIPEGYSVSREKKERFSLILESASTNQTSMYLCASTRQGTPYNEQFFGPGTRLTVL.

V and J are TRBV5-6 and TRBJ2-7, with 9 bases lining up with TRBD1. This CDR3 has 16 residues. V shed 6 bases and J 6 bases; nucleotides not matched to a gene: 16. CDR1 and CDR2 (germline): SGHDT, YYEEEE. The CDR3 here is CASIRTGAGRNGEQYF. The CDR3 DNA reads as TGTGCCAGCATCAGGACAGGGGCCGGGAGAAACGGCGAGCAGTACTTC.

This rearrangement joins TRBV27 to TRBJ2-7, with 10 bases lining up with TRBD2. Trimming cost V 4 bases and J 4 bases; bases outside gene matches: 10. Per germline, CDR1 MNHEY and CDR2 SMNVEV (reference sequence). The CDR3 is made up of 16 amino acids. DNA of the CDR3: TGTGCCAGCAGTTCGGCCGGACTAGCGGTACAATACGAGCAGTACTTC. Encoded protein: CASSSAGLAVQYEQYF.

The CDR3, as DNA: TGTGCCAGCAGTTTATCACAGACCAATGAGCAGTTCTTC. Translation gives CASSLSQTNEQFF. The chain uses TRBV28 and TRBJ2-1; D gene unclear. The CDR3 has 13 amino acids. Trimming cost V 1 base and J 6 bases, with 7 bases left between them. The germline V gene encodes CDR1 MDHEN and CDR2 SYDVKM.

The chain combines TRBV7-3 with TRBJ1-5; D unresolved. The CDR3 has 17 residues. The ends were cut back, 1 base at V and 6 bases at J, with 19 bases in the middle. CDR1 and CDR2 from the germline V gene are SGHTA and FQGTGA. This CDR3 is CASSLKLRQDFRQPQHF. The DNA for the CDR3 is TGTGCCAGCAGCTTAAAACTGCGGCAGGACTTTCGTCAGCCCCAGCATTTT.